These T cell receptor beta chains were read from a single sample in a study of beta chain features in type 1 diabetes. The data were produced by immunoSEQ multiplex PCR, yet TCRdb's version contains in-frame clones alone and is incomplete. Of about 300,000 clones in the sample, around an eighth were seen once. Input material: naive CD4+ T cells from blood. The receptor source for this set is a woman under 30 with type 1 diabetes. Both conserved end residues are part of each CDR3. The D gene is left open where the match is weak. Clone size is stated in some rows and not others, as once, few, many or a class when expanded.

len: 16; j_gene: TRBJ2-1; d_gene: TRBD1; v_gene: TRBV6-1; abundance: .; CDR3nt: TGTGCCAGCAGTGGACAGGGGTGGGGTATTGGGGATGAGCAGTTCTTC; CDR3aa: CASSGQGWGIGDEQFF
len: 14; j_gene: TRBJ2-2; d_gene: TRBD1; v_gene: TRBV5-1; abundance: few; CDR3nt: TGCGCCAGCAGCTTGGACAGGGGAACCGGGGAGCTGTTTTTT; CDR3aa: CASSLDRGTGELFF
len: 13; j_gene: TRBJ2-4; d_gene: TRBD1; v_gene: TRBV30; abundance: .; CDR3nt: TGTGCCTGGAGCTTGGGACAGGGAAACATTCAGTACTTC; CDR3aa: CAWSLGQGNIQYF
len: 16; j_gene: TRBJ2-1; d_gene: TRBD2; v_gene: TRBV19; abundance: few; CDR3nt: TGTGCCAGTAGTACCTTACTAGCGGGAGGGCGGGATGAGCAGTTCTTC; CDR3aa: CASSTLLAGGRDEQFF
len: 16; j_gene: TRBJ2-3; d_gene: TRBD2; v_gene: TRBV9; abundance: .; CDR3nt: TGTGCCAGCAGCGTAGACCTAGCGGGGCTCACAGATACGCAGTATTTT; CDR3aa: CASSVDLAGLTDTQYF
len: 16; j_gene: TRBJ1-1; d_gene: .; v_gene: TRBV25-1; abundance: few; CDR3nt: TGTGCCAGCAGTGAATATGCGGGGCGGACGAACACTGAAGCTTTCTTT; CDR3aa: CASSEYAGRTNTEAFF
len: 14; j_gene: TRBJ2-2; d_gene: .; v_gene: TRBV10-1; abundance: .; CDR3nt: TGCGCCAGCAGCGGGAGTGCGAACACCGGGGAGCTGTTTTTT; CDR3aa: CASSGSANTGELFF
len: 12; j_gene: TRBJ2-7; d_gene: .; v_gene: TRBV29-1; abundance: .; CDR3nt: TGCAGCGTTGAAGAACGGGGTGACGAGCAGTACTTC; CDR3aa: CSVEERGDEQYF
len: 14; j_gene: TRBJ1-2; d_gene: .; v_gene: TRBV30; abundance: .; CDR3nt: TGTGCCTGGAGTGTTAGGACTCTTAACTATGGCTACACCTTC; CDR3aa: CAWSVRTLNYGYTF
len: 13; j_gene: TRBJ2-5; d_gene: .; v_gene: TRBV29-1; abundance: .; CDR3nt: TGCAGCGGCAGGGGGCGGGGGCAAGAGACCCAGTACTTC; CDR3aa: CSGRGRGQETQYF
len: 15; j_gene: TRBJ2-5; d_gene: .; v_gene: TRBV9; abundance: few; CDR3nt: TGTGCCAGCAGCGTAGGGACCACGGGAGTCGAGACCCAGTACTTC; CDR3aa: CASSVGTTGVETQYF
len: 13; j_gene: TRBJ1-1; d_gene: .; v_gene: TRBV30; abundance: few; CDR3nt: TGTGCCTGGAGTAGGAGGCTGAACACTGAAGCTTTCTTT; CDR3aa: CAWSRRLNTEAFF
len: 14; j_gene: TRBJ2-3; d_gene: .; v_gene: TRBV5-1; abundance: .; CDR3nt: TGCGCCAGCAGCTTGGCCTTAGACACAGATACGCAGTATTTT; CDR3aa: CASSLALDTDTQYF
len: 14; j_gene: TRBJ1-2; d_gene: .; v_gene: TRBV30; abundance: .; CDR3nt: TGTGCCTGGAGCGGCGGCGCCGTGGGCTATGGCTACACCTTC; CDR3aa: CAWSGGAVGYGYTF
len: 14; j_gene: TRBJ2-7; d_gene: .; v_gene: TRBV19; abundance: few; CDR3nt: TGTGCCAGTAGTAGGCTCCAGGGGGGCAACGAGCAGTACTTC; CDR3aa: CASSRLQGGNEQYF